These T cell receptor beta chains were read from a single sample in a study of graft-versus-host responses after intestinal transplantation. The data were produced by immunoSEQ multiplex PCR, yet TCRdb's version contains in-frame clones alone and is incomplete. The sample records 50,000 or so clones, over 85% being singletons. The input for sequencing was PBMCs, taken 750 to 800 days after a first intestinal transplant, on the day of a second. The receptors shown here come from a human patient who received an intestinal transplant, so some T cells may come from the graft donor. The CDR3 runs from the conserved cysteine through the conserved F or W. For some rows the clone size is stated as once, few or many, or as a class when expanded; others skip it.

j_call v_call clone_size cdr3_aa
TRBJ1-5 TRBV19 . CASREQGAWSNQPQHF
TRBJ1-5 TRBV4-1 . CASSPGQNQPQHF
TRBJ1-1 TRBV5-8 . CASSFRRGPMNTEAFF
TRBJ1-5 TRBV6-1 . CASSVDGDQPQHF
TRBJ2-3 TRBV6-5 . CASSYQGDTDTQYF
TRBJ1-1 TRBV5-1 . CASSFQGRETEAFF
TRBJ2-7 TRBV27 . CASTIKFYRDSPYEQYF
TRBJ2-1 TRBV10-1 . CASSEGRYNEQFF
TRBJ2-6 TRBV27 . CASSLGALSGANVLTF
TRBJ1-1 TRBV7-9 few CASSPSEENTEAFF
TRBJ1-2 TRBV6-5 . CASSNTANYGYTF
TRBJ2-1 TRBV5-1 . CASSLDPGNSYNEQFF
TRBJ1-1 TRBV27 once CASTPGRRFAEAFF
TRBJ2-7 TRBV7-3 . CASSLAGTRNEQYF
TRBJ1-1 TRBV10-2 . CASSEGGARNTEAFF
TRBJ1-2 TRBV25-1 . CASSAGTTRYTF
TRBJ2-3 TRBV5-4 . CASSFGAVSTDTQYF
TRBJ2-5 TRBV6-5 . CASSYQAGGLGTQYF
TRBJ1-1 TRBV6-5 . CASRPTGVGEAFF
TRBJ2-6 TRBV6-1 . CASSVGASGANVLTF
TRBJ2-7 TRBV19 . CASSNRQGLAYEQYF
TRBJ2-1 TRBV10-3 once CAISDEGGKVFF
TRBJ1-5 TRBV30 . CAWSVPGVWPQHF
TRBJ1-1 TRBV5-1 . CASSPRVLDTEAFF
TRBJ2-7 TRBV27 few CASSLLGGRQYF
TRBJ2-2 TRBV5-3 . CARIKGTSGSGNTGELFF
TRBJ2-1 TRBV5-1 . CASRASGRQIDEQFF
TRBJ2-1 TRBV2 . CASSPLRGTSPYNEQFF